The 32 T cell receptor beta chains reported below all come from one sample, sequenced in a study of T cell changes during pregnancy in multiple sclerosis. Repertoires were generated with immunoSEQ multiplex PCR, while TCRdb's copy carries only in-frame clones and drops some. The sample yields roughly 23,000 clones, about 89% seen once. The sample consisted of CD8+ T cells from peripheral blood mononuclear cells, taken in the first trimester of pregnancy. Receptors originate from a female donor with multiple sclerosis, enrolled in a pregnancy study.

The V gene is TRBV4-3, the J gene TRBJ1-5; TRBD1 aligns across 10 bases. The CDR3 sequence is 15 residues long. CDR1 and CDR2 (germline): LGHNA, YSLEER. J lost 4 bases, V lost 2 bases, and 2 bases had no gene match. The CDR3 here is CASSQRTGGNQPQHF. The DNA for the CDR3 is TGCGCCAGCAGCCAACGGACAGGGGGGAATCAGCCCCAGCATTTT.

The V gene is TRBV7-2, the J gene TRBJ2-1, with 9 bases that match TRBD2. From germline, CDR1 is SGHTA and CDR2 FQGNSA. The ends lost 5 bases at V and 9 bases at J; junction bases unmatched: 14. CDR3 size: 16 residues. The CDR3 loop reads CASSPTFSGRSSEQFF. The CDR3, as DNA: TGTGCCAGCAGCCCAACGTTTAGCGGGAGAAGCAGTGAGCAGTTCTTC. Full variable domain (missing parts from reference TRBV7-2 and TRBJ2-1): GAGVSQSPSNKVTEKGKDVELRCDPISGHTALYWYRQSLGQGLEFLIYFQGNSAPDKSGLPSDRFSAERTGGSVSTLTIQRTQQEDSAVYLCASSPTFSGRSSEQFFGPGTRLTVL.

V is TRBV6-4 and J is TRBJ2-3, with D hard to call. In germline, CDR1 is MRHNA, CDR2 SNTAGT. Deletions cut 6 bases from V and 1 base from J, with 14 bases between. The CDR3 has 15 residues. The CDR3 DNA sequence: TGTGCCAGCAGCCCGAGCGTGGCTGGCACAGATACGCAGTATTTT. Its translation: CASSPSVAGTDTQYF.

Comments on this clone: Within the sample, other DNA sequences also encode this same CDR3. CDR3 residues: CASSPGTSGNNEQFF. The CDR3 nucleotides are TGTGCCAGCAGCCCCGGGACTAGCGGGAACAATGAGCAGTTCTTC. This chain links TRBV6-4 with TRBJ2-1; TRBD2 agrees at 13 bases. The CDR3 has 15 amino acids. After removal of 6 bases from V and 5 bases from J, the junction contained 4 bases not matched to a gene. Germline V gives CDR1 MRHNA, CDR2 SNTAGT.

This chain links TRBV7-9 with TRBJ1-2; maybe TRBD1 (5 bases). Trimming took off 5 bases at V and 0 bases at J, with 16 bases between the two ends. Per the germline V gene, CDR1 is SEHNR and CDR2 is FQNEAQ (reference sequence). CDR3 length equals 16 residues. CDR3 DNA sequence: TGTGCCAGCAGCCTCCTCCGGGACTCCGCTAACTATGGCTACACCTTC. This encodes CASSLLRDSANYGYTF.

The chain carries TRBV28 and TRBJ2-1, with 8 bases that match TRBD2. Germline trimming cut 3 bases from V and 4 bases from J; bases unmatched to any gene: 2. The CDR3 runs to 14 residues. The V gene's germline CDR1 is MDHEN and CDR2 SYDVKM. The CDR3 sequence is CASSFSGNYNEQFF. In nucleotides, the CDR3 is TGTGCCAGCAGTTTTAGCGGGAATTACAATGAGCAGTTCTTC.

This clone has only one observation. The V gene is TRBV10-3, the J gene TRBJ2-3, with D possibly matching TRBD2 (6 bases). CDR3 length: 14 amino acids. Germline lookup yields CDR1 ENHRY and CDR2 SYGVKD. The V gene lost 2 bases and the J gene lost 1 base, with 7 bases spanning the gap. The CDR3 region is CAISEVAGTDTQYF. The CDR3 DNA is TGTGCCATCAGTGAGGTAGCGGGCACAGATACGCAGTATTTT.

The CDR3 DNA reads as TGTGCCAGCAGCTATGATAGCTCTGGAAACACCATATATTTT. Its protein is CASSYDSSGNTIYF. The chain is built from TRBV5-4 and TRBJ1-3; D remains unclear. The CDR3 is 14 amino acids. V was trimmed by 3 bases and J by 0 bases, leaving 7 bases between them. Germline V lookup: CDR1 SGHNT, CDR2 YYREEE (reference sequence).

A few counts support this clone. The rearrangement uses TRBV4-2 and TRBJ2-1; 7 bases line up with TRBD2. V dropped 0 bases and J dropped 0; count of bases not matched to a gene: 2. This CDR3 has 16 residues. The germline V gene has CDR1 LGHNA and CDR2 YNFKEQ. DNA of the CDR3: TGTGCCAGCAGCCAAGAACCGGGAGGCTCCTACAATGAGCAGTTCTTC. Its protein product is CASSQEPGGSYNEQFF.

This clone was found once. The chain's CDR3 is CASSSIAGGTVYEQYF. The DNA of the CDR3 is TGTGCCAGCAGTTCAATAGCGGGAGGGACGGTATACGAGCAGTACTTC. This chain connects TRBV27 to TRBJ2-7; 11 nucleotides agree with TRBD2. This CDR3 contains 16 residues. The trim removed 4 bases at V and 4 bases at J, leaving 9 bases unmatched. In germline, CDR1 is MNHEY, CDR2 SMNVEV (reference sequence).

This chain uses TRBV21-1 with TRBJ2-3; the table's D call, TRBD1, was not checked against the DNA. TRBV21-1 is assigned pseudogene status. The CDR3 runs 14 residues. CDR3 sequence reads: CARGQGIASDTQYF. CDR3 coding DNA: TGTGCCAGGGGACAGGGTATAGCGTCAGATACGCAGTATTTT.

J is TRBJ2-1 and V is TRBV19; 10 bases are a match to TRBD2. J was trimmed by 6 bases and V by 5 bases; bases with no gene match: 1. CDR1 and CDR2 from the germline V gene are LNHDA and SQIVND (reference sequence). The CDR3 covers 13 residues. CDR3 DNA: TGTGCCAGTAGTTCTAGCGGGAGCAATGAGCAGTTCTTC. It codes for CASSSSGSNEQFF.

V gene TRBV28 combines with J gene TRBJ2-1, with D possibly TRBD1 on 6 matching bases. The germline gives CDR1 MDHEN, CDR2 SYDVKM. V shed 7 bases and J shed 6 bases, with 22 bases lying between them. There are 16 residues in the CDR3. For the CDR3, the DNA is TGTGCCAGCAATTCTCCCTCCGGGACAAGATTCAATGAGCAGTTCTTC. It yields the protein CASNSPSGTRFNEQFF.

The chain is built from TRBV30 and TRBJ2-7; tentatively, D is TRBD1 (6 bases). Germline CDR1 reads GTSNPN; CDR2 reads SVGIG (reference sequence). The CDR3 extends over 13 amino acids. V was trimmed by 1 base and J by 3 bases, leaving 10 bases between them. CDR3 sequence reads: CAWSAGQGYEQYF. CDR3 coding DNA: TGTGCCTGGAGTGCGGGACAAGGCTACGAGCAGTACTTC.

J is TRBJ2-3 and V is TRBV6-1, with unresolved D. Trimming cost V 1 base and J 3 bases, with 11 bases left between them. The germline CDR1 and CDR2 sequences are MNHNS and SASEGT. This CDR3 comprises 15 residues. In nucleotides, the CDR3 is TGTGCCAGCAGTGAAGGGATCCTAGGTACAGATACGCAGTATTTT. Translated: CASSEGILGTDTQYF.

The CDR3 DNA reads TGTGCCAGCAGTGCTTGGGAGGACGGGGGTAACACCGGGGAGCTGTTTTTT. It encodes CASSAWEDGGNTGELFF. The chain uses TRBV6-1 and TRBJ2-2, with D maybe TRBD2 (6 bases). The CDR3 totals 17 residues. Trimming took off 4 bases at V and 2 bases at J, with 17 bases between the two ends. Per the germline V gene, CDR1 is MNHNS and CDR2 is SASEGT.

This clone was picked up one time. CDR3 coding DNA: TGTGCCAGCAGCCAAGACTGGGCGTCCTACAATGAGCAGTTCTTC. Its translation is CASSQDWASYNEQFF. The V call is TRBV4-2, the J call TRBJ2-1, with D hard to call. Germline loops: CDR1 LGHNA, CDR2 YNFKEQ. V was shortened by 0 bases and J by 1 base, with 7 bases between the two germline ends. This CDR3 region has 15 residues.

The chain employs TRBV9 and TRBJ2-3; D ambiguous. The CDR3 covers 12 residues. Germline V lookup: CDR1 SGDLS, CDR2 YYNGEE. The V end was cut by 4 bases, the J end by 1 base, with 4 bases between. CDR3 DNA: TGTGCCAGCAGCACTCGCACAGATACGCAGTATTTT. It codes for CASSTRTDTQYF.

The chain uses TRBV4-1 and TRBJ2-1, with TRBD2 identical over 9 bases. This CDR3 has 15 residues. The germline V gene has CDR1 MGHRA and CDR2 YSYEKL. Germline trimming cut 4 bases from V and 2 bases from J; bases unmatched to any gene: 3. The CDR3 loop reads CASSPQREAYNEQFF. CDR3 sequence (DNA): TGCGCCAGCAGCCCCCAGCGGGAGGCCTACAATGAGCAGTTCTTC.

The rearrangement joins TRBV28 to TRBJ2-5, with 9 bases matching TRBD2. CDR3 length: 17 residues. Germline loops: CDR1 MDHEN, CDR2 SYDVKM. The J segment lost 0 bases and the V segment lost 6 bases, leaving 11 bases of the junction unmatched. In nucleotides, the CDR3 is TGTGCCAGCAGAAGACTAGCGGAAACTATGTACCAAGAGACCCAGTACTTC. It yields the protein CASRRLAETMYQETQYF. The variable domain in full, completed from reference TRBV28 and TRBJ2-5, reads DVKVTQSSRYLVKRTGEKVFLECVQDMDHENMFWYRQDPGLGLRLIYFSYDVKMKEKGDIPEGYSVSREKKERFSLILESASTNQTSMYLCASRRLAETMYQETQYFGPGTRLLVL.

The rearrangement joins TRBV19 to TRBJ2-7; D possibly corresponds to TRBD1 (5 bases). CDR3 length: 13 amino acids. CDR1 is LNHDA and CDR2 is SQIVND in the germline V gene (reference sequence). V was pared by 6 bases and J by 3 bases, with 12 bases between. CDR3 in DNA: TGTGCCAGTAGCCCGACAGCTAACTACGAGCAGTACTTC. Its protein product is CASSPTANYEQYF.

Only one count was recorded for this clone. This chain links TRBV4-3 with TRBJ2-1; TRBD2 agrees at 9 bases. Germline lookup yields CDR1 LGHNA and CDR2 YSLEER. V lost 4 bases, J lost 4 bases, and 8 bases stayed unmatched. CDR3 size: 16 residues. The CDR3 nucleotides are TGCGCCAGCAGCCGGGCTAGCGGGACCCGATACAATGAGCAGTTCTTC. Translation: CASSRASGTRYNEQFF.

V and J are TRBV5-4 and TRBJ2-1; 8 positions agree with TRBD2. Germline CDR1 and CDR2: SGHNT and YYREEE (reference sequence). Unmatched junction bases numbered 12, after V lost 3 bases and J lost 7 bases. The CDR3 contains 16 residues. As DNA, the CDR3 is TGTGCCAGCAGCTCCTCCGGGACTAGTTGGTCTAATGAGCAGTTCTTC. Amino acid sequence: CASSSSGTSWSNEQFF.

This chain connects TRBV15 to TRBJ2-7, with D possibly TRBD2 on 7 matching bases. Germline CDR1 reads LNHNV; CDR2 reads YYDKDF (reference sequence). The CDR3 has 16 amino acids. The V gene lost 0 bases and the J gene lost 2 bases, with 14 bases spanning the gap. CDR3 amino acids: CATSRESGGTTYEQYF. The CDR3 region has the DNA TGTGCCACCAGCAGAGAATCCGGGGGGACAACCTACGAGCAGTACTTC.

The DNA for the CDR3 is TGTGCCAGCAGCGTAACGGGGGGGCCTTCTGGAAACACCATATATTTT. This encodes CASSVTGGPSGNTIYF. This rearrangement joins TRBV9 to TRBJ1-3; a possible D gene is TRBD1 (6 bases). Germline V CDR1 and CDR2: SGDLS, YYNGEE. Trimming left V 1 base short and J 1 base short, with 12 bases between. This CDR3 is built from 16 residues. The variable domain in full, completed from reference TRBV9 and TRBJ1-3, reads DSGVTQTPKHLITATGQRVTLRCSPRSGDLSVYWYQQSLDQGLQFLIQYYNGEERAKGNILERFSAQQFPDLHSELNLSSLELGDSALYFCASSVTGGPSGNTIYFGEGSWLTVV.

The CDR3 loop is CSVVKAGGPTDTQYF. The CDR3, as DNA: TGCAGCGTTGTCAAGGCGGGAGGGCCCACAGATACGCAGTATTTT. The rearrangement uses TRBV29-1 and TRBJ2-3; 9 bases map to TRBD2. The CDR3 has 15 amino acids. Germline V gene lookup returns CDR1 SQVTM and CDR2 ANQGSEA. Trimming at V came to 4 bases and at J to 2 bases, leaving 7 bases not matched to a gene.

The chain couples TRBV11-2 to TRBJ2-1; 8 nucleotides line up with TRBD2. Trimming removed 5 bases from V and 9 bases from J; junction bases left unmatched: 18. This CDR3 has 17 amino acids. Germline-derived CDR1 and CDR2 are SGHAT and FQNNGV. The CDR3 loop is CASSLNSVASGFVEQFF. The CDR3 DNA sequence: TGTGCCAGCAGCCTTAATTCTGTGGCTAGCGGGTTTGTTGAGCAGTTCTTC.

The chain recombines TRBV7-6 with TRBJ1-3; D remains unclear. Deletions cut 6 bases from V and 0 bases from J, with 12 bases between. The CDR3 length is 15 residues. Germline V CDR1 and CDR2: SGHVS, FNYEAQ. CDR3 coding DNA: TGTGCCAGCAGAGATACAACAGACTCTGGAAACACCATATATTTT. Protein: CASRDTTDSGNTIYF.

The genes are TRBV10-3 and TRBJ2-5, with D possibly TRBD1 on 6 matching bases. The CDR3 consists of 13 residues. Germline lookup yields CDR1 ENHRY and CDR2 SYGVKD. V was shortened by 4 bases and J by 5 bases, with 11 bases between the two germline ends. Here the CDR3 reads CAISVDQGETQYF. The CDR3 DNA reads TGTGCCATCAGTGTAGACCAGGGGGAGACCCAGTACTTC.

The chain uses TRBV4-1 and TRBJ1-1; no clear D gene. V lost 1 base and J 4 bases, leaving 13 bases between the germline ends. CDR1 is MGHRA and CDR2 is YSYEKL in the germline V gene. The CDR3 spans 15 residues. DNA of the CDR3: TGCGCCAGCAGCCAAGCGCCCTCCGCGGGCACTGAAGCTTTCTTT. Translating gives CASSQAPSAGTEAFF.

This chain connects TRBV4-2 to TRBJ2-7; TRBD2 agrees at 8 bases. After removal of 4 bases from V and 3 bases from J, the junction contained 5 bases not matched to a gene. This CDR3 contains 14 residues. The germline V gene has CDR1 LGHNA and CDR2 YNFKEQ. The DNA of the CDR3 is TGTGCCAGCAGCCCGGGACTAGGACTCTACGAGCAGTACTTC. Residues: CASSPGLGLYEQYF.

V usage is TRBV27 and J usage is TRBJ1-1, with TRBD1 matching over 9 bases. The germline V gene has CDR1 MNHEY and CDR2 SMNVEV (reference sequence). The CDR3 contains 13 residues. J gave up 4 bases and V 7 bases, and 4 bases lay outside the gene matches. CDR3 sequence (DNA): TGTGCCAGCAAGACAGGGGGACTCACTGAAGCTTTCTTT. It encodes CASKTGGLTEAFF.